This T cell receptor beta chain was observed in a study of T cells in Graves' hyperthyroidism and ophthalmopathy. General study findings and limits: Onset of ophthalmopathy came a median around 6.5 months after the model predicted it. Most thyroid-expanded clonotypes above 0.001 were also found in blood.

Each 10 ml fresh peripheral blood draw supplied the PBMCs. Amplification of TCR beta CDR3 regions was performed using RNA transcripts as template. Initially, a first-round RT-PCR of the TCR CDR3 employed the HTBI primer set. One entry per CDR3 protein, called by TCRdb with MiXCR from the multiplex PCR reads. The data contain 150,000 to 200,000 distinct CDR3 sequences, about 9.4% of them seen just once; the ten biggest clones take up roughly 23%. This clonotype was observed many times. Antigen specificity is unknown. This CDR3 contains 17 residues. From germline, CDR1 is DFQATT and CDR2 SNEGSKA (reference sequence). V shed 0 bases and J shed 6 bases, with 21 bases lying between them.

Sequenced sample: blood. This clonotype was obtained from a woman between 18 and 30 years old with Graves' hyperthyroidism that later progressed to Graves' ophthalmopathy. This rearrangement joins TRBV20-1 to TRBJ2-1; D is possibly TRBD1 (6 bases). CDR3 bases: TGCAGTGCTAGAGATTCGGCGACCCTCAGGGGCCTCAATGAGCAGTTCTTC. Encoded protein: CSARDSATLRGLNEQFF.